The rows below give T cell receptor beta chains drawn from one sample of a study of cytomegalovirus exposure and HLA in healthy donors. Only in-frame clones appear in the TCRdb table, and some are missing; sequencing was by immunoSEQ multiplex PCR. The sample consists of approximately 100,000 clones, 74% of them appearing once. Sequenced sample: PBMCs. All receptors come from a man between 45 and 60 years old in good health and CMV-seropositive. Each CDR3 is given with its conserved first and last residue. The D gene is left open where the match is weak. Size is omitted from some rows. Given values are once, few, many or a class for expanded clones.

>TRBJ1-4|TRBV10-3|.|few
CAIGGGDGDEKLFF
TGTGCCATCGGAGGGGGGGATGGAGATGAAAAACTGTTTTTT
>TRBJ1-3|TRBV7-6|.|.
CASSLASRGTGNTIYF
TGTGCCAGCAGCTTAGCGAGCAGGGGAACTGGAAACACCATATATTTT
>TRBJ2-1|TRBV7-3|TRBD2|.
CASSISGRADRNEQFF
TGTGCCAGCAGCATTAGCGGGAGGGCTGACCGGAATGAGCAGTTCTTC
>TRBJ2-7|TRBV18|.|.
CASSPDSGAEQYF
TGTGCCAGCTCACCGGATTCGGGAGCCGAGCAGTACTTC
>TRBJ2-4|TRBV4-2|TRBD2|.
CASSQGISGGAKNIQYF
TGTGCCAGCAGCCAAGGAATTAGCGGGGGGGCCAAAAACATTCAGTACTTC
>TRBJ2-1|TRBV5-1|TRBD2|.
CASSAGTSGWSYNEQFF
TGCGCCAGCAGCGCGGGAACTAGCGGGTGGTCCTACAATGAGCAGTTCTTC
>TRBJ2-3|TRBV5-4|TRBD2|.
CANRLRGGPDTQYF
TGTGCCAACAGATTGCGGGGGGGGCCAGATACGCAGTATTTT
>TRBJ2-2|TRBV11-2|.|.
CASSLIASSRELFF
TGTGCCAGCAGCTTAATAGCTAGTTCGCGGGAGCTGTTTTTT
>TRBJ2-5|TRBV7-9|.|.
CASSPEGGTSPYQETQYF
TGTGCCAGCAGCCCCGAGGGCGGTACTAGTCCGTACCAAGAGACCCAGTACTTC
>TRBJ2-1|TRBV5-1|TRBD2|few
CASSLPGRQGFDEQFF
TGCGCCAGCAGCCTTCCCGGGAGGCAGGGATTCGATGAGCAGTTCTTC
>TRBJ2-1|TRBV5-6|TRBD1|.
CASSFSTGTAFQEQFF
TGTGCCAGCAGCTTTAGTACCGGGACAGCCTTCCAGGAGCAGTTCTTC
>TRBJ2-7|TRBV29-1|TRBD1|.
CSVRTGNYEQYF
TGCAGCGTTAGGACAGGAAATTACGAGCAGTACTTC
>TRBJ1-1|TRBV9|.|.
CASSVDGDSAEAFF
TGTGCCAGCAGCGTAGATGGGGACTCCGCTGAAGCTTTCTTT
>TRBJ2-2|TRBV5-1|TRBD1|.
CASSLRGTDVNTGELFF
TGCGCCAGCAGCCTACGTGGGACAGACGTCAACACCGGGGAGCTGTTTTTT
>TRBJ2-2|TRBV7-3|.|few
CASSSGTPNTGELFF
TGTGCCAGCAGCTCGGGGACTCCTAACACCGGGGAGCTGTTTTTT
>TRBJ2-5|TRBV4-1|.|.
CASSQGQGGETQYF
TGCGCCAGCAGCCAAGGACAGGGAGGAGAGACCCAGTACTTC
>TRBJ2-2|TRBV7-2|.|.
CASSLGGLYGELFF
TGTGCCAGCAGCTTAGGAGGTCTGTACGGTGAGCTGTTTTTT
>TRBJ1-2|TRBV7-2|.|.
CASSPRVGRDYGYTF
TGTGCCAGCAGCCCCCGGGTAGGGCGGGACTATGGCTACACCTTC
>TRBJ2-1|TRBV27|TRBD2|.
CASSPLAGATPGEQFF
TGTGCCAGCAGTCCACTAGCGGGAGCGACCCCCGGGGAGCAGTTCTTC
>TRBJ2-6|TRBV7-3|TRBD2|few
CASSQGAGGSNSGANVLTF
TGTGCCAGCAGCCAAGGTGCGGGAGGCTCCAACTCTGGGGCCAACGTCCTGACTTTC
>TRBJ1-2|TRBV4-1|TRBD1|once
CASSQGPRTRKDRDYGYTF
TGCGCCAGCAGCCAAGGACCACGAACACGAAAGGACAGGGACTATGGCTACACCTTC
>TRBJ2-1|TRBV5-6|TRBD2|once
CASSLALLAAGGHKQFF
TGTGCCAGCAGCTTGGCCCTCCTAGCGGCGGGGGGTCATAAGCAGTTCTTC
>TRBJ2-3|TRBV10-2|TRBD2|.
CASSVVSGRADTQYF
TGCGCCAGCAGTGTTGTTAGCGGGAGGGCCGATACGCAGTATTTT
>TRBJ2-7|TRBV19|TRBD2|.
CASSGGLAGTYEQYF
TGTGCCAGTAGTGGGGGACTAGCGGGGACCTACGAGCAGTACTTC
>TRBJ2-3|TRBV29-1|TRBD1|once
CSVSQGAHTDTQYF
TGCAGCGTTTCACAGGGGGCGCACACAGATACGCAGTATTTT
>TRBJ2-2|TRBV5-1|TRBD1|.
CASRGPGQMNTGELFF
TGCGCCAGCAGAGGGCCGGGACAGATGAACACCGGGGAGCTGTTTTTT
>TRBJ2-1|TRBV5-8|TRBD2|.
CASSFLAGGGAPEQFF
TGTGCCAGCAGCTTCCTAGCGGGAGGTGGGGCACCTGAGCAGTTCTTC
>TRBJ2-5|TRBV7-6|.|.
CASSRGTGGTQYF
TGTGCCAGCAGCCGGGGGACCGGGGGGACCCAGTACTTC
>TRBJ1-4|TRBV5-1|TRBD1|.
CASSDDRGGEKLFF
TGCGCCAGCAGCGATGACAGGGGGGGAGAAAAACTGTTTTTT
>TRBJ2-7|TRBV2|TRBD2|.
CASKESGRGYEQYF
TGTGCCAGCAAGGAGAGCGGGAGAGGGTACGAGCAGTACTTC
>TRBJ2-1|TRBV27|TRBD1|.
CASSKRQGRDEQFF
TGTGCCAGCAGCAAAAGACAGGGGCGCGATGAGCAGTTCTTC
>TRBJ1-6|TRBV27|TRBD1|.
CASSPGRQGNNSPLHF
TGTGCCAGCAGTCCAGGTCGACAGGGAAATAATTCACCCCTCCACTTT
>TRBJ2-7|TRBV11-2|.|.
CASSLSSISYEQYF
TGTGCCAGCAGTCTCTCAAGTATCTCCTACGAGCAGTACTTC
>TRBJ1-5|TRBV2|.|few
CASSKETGANQPQHF
TGTGCCAGCAGTAAAGAGACAGGTGCTAATCAGCCCCAGCATTTT
>TRBJ2-2|TRBV7-6|.|few
CASSLAVPGGTSTGELFF
TGTGCCAGCAGCTTAGCGGTGCCTGGCGGGACTTCTACCGGGGAGCTGTTTTTT
>TRBJ1-1|TRBV12-5|.|few
CASGPDSLYTEAFF
TGTGCTAGTGGTCCGGACAGCCTATACACTGAAGCTTTCTTT
>TRBJ1-2|TRBV2|.|.
CASSGQDRESLGYTF
TGTGCCAGCAGTGGTCAGGACAGAGAATCCCTTGGCTACACCTTC
>TRBJ1-1|TRBV28|.|.
CASSYTEAFF
TGTGCCAGTTCCTACACTGAAGCTTTCTTT
>TRBJ2-1|TRBV9|.|.
CASSVDSSYNEQFF
TGTGCCAGCAGCGTTGACAGCTCCTACAATGAGCAGTTCTTC
>TRBJ1-1|TRBV5-1|.|.
CASSLRQGNTEAFF
TGCGCCAGCAGCTTGCGGCAGGGGAACACTGAAGCTTTCTTT
>TRBJ1-2|TRBV6-1|.|once
CASSPRRGDYGYTF
TGTGCCAGCAGTCCCCGGCGGGGAGACTATGGCTACACCTTC
>TRBJ2-7|TRBV27|.|few
CASSLKGGAREQYF
TGTGCCAGCAGTTTAAAGGGGGGGGCGCGTGAGCAGTACTTC
>TRBJ2-7|TRBV10-2|TRBD1|.
CASSQTGGAYEQYF
TGCGCCAGCAGTCAGACAGGGGGGGCCTACGAGCAGTACTTC
>TRBJ1-5|TRBV19|.|.
CASETGGQPQHF
TGTGCCAGTGAGACAGGAGGTCAGCCCCAGCATTTT
>TRBJ2-2|TRBV9|TRBD1|.
CASSAPLRRQGATGELFF
TGTGCCAGCAGCGCACCTCTCCGGCGACAGGGTGCCACCGGGGAGCTGTTTTTT
>TRBJ2-5|TRBV2|TRBD2|.
CASGRVDGETQYF
TGTGCCAGCGGGAGGGTGGATGGAGAGACCCAGTACTTC
>TRBJ2-7|TRBV19|TRBD1|few
CASSATGTGSYEQYF
TGTGCCAGTAGTGCGACCGGGACAGGCTCCTACGAGCAGTACTTC
>TRBJ2-1|TRBV19|TRBD2|.
CASMTLAGGNEQFF
TGTGCCAGTATGACCCTAGCGGGAGGAAATGAGCAGTTCTTC
>TRBJ2-7|TRBV5-1|TRBD1|few
CASSLGQGTREQYF
TGCGCCAGCAGCTTGGGACAGGGGACCCGCGAGCAGTACTTC
>TRBJ1-5|TRBV7-7|.|.
CASRSGLTYSNQPQHF
TGTGCCAGCAGATCTGGACTGACTTATAGCAATCAGCCCCAGCATTTT
>TRBJ2-5|TRBV9|.|.
CASSEDSPKETQYF
TGTGCCAGCAGCGAGGACAGTCCCAAAGAGACCCAGTACTTC